The 18 T cell receptor beta chains given below trace back to one sample, sequenced in a study of CD8 T cells in ankylosing spondylitis. TCRdb reprocessed the 5' RACE reads via MiXCR and lists one record per CDR3 protein. The top ten hold approximately 16% of the sample, which has around 390,000 distinct CDR3 sequences, approximately 20% seen once. Overall study results and limits: Eight highly homologous variants formed a TCR beta motif that appeared characteristic of ankylosing spondylitis blood.

The antigens for these receptors are not known. What was sequenced was blood, either unsorted or a sorted T cell fraction (not recorded which). The receptors here all came from a male donor with ankylosing spondylitis.

The chain couples TRBV12-3 or TRBV12-4 to TRBJ2-4; D may be TRBD1 or TRBD2 (5 bases each). The germline V and J ends were trimmed by 4 bases and 0 bases, with 13 bases remaining between them. This CDR3 has 16 residues. Here the CDR3 reads CASSSAGTLAKNIQYF. The CDR3 nucleotides are TGTGCCAGCAGTTCGGCAGGGACCCTAGCCAAAAACATTCAGTACTTC.

In the case of this clonotype: Because the CDR3 is missing its conserved closing phenylalanine or tryptophan, this is likely a read error. The DNA is left out, because the CDR3 cannot be placed on it with certainty; the CDR3 is given as TCRdb lists it. The rearrangement uses TRBV6-4 and TRBJ2-1; the D call TRBD1 from the table was never checked on the DNA. Per germline, CDR1 MRHNA and CDR2 SNTAGT. The CDR3 comprises 8 residues, both ends counted. Here the CDR3 reads CASSDKGQ.

This chain connects TRBV5-1 to TRBJ2-5; D is unclear. This CDR3 is built from 14 residues. Germline V lookup: CDR1 SGHRS, CDR2 YFSETQ. Deletions cut 4 bases from V and 5 bases from J, with 15 bases between. The DNA of the CDR3 is TGCGCCAGCAGCCTACGGGCGGCAGACGAGACCCAGTACTTC. Encoded protein: CASSLRAADETQYF.

This rearrangement joins TRBV6-5 to TRBJ2-5; 8 nucleotides line up with TRBD2. The junction had 3 bases not matched to a gene; V was cut back by 0 bases and J by 0 bases. The V gene's germline CDR1 is MNHEY and CDR2 SVGAGI. The length of the CDR3 is 16 residues. The CDR3 nucleotides are TGTGCCAGCAGTTACTCGTCCGGGGGGGACCAAGAGACCCAGTACTTC. Amino acid sequence: CASSYSSGGDQETQYF.

This clonotype has just a few counts. The CDR3 loop is CASSLVASGSVEQFF. The CDR3 DNA reads as TGCGCCAGCAGCTTGGTGGCTAGCGGGAGCGTTGAGCAGTTCTTC. V gene TRBV5-1 combines with J gene TRBJ2-1; TRBD2 agrees at 10 bases. The V and J ends lost 0 bases and 9 bases, in that order; junction bases with no gene match: 6. Germline CDR1 SGHRS, CDR2 YFSETQ. This CDR3 has 15 residues.

The chain joins TRBV28 to TRBJ2-3, with unresolved D. The CDR3 totals 14 residues. V lost 6 bases and J 4 bases, leaving 14 bases between the germline ends. Germline loops: CDR1 MDHEN, CDR2 SYDVKM. CDR3 in DNA: TGTGCCAGCAGGACCGGAACGGAGCCAGATACGCAGTATTTT. Its translation is CASRTGTEPDTQYF.

This clonotype was recorded at least ten times. This chain links TRBV29-1 with TRBJ2-1, with D possibly matching TRBD1 (5 bases). The CDR3 length is 15 residues. Trimming pared 7 bases from V and 9 bases from J, leaving 25 bases between. The germline V gene encodes CDR1 SQVTM and CDR2 ANQGSEA. The CDR3 nucleotides are TGCAGCGCCCATTCCCCGCCCCAGGGTAGTGCTGAGCAGTTCTTC. It yields the protein CSAHSPPQGSAEQFF.

In this sample, this clonotype turned up a few times. V usage is TRBV12-3 or TRBV12-4 and J usage is TRBJ2-3; 13 bases are a match to TRBD2. This CDR3 is built from 17 residues. The V and J ends lost 7 bases and 6 bases, in that order; junction bases with no gene match: 13. The CDR3 DNA is TGTGCCAGCACCAAACACGGGACTAGCGGGAAAGGGGATACGCAGTATTTT. Encoded protein: CASTKHGTSGKGDTQYF.

The V gene is TRBV23-1, the J gene TRBJ2-1, with D tentatively TRBD1 (5 bases). TRBV23-1 is recorded as an ORF, its role being uncertain. Trimming left V 7 bases short and J 3 bases short, with 16 bases between. This CDR3 contains 15 residues. In DNA form, the CDR3 reads TGCGCCAGCACCTCCGGCAGGGTAAACTACAATGAGCAGTTCTTC. This codes for CASTSGRVNYNEQFF.

The V call is TRBV5-1, the J call TRBJ2-3, with 7 positions matching TRBD2. CDR1 is SGHRS and CDR2 is YFSETQ in the germline V gene. The CDR3 consists of 16 residues. V lost 1 base to trimming and J lost 0 bases; unmatched junction nucleotides: 5. CDR3 DNA: TGCGCCAGCAGCTTGACAGCGGGATTCAGCACAGATACGCAGTATTTT. Amino acids: CASSLTAGFSTDTQYF.

This clonotype was recorded a few times. The chain recombines TRBV7-8 with TRBJ2-1; 9 nucleotides line up with TRBD2. CDR3 length: 15 amino acids. Germline V lookup: CDR1 SGHVS, CDR2 FQNEAQ. Trimming took 6 bases from V and 3 from J; bases not matched to a gene: 6. The CDR3 protein is CASRGLTSGYNEQFF. The CDR3 DNA reads as TGTGCCAGCAGAGGGTTGACTAGCGGCTACAATGAGCAGTTCTTC.

This clonotype was found a few times. The V gene is TRBV9, the J gene TRBJ1-6; TRBD1 matches at 7 bases. The CDR3 is 16 residues long. The V and J ends lost 0 bases and 7 bases, in that order; junction bases with no gene match: 7. Per the germline V gene, CDR1 is SGDLS and CDR2 is YYNGEE. The CDR3 DNA sequence: TGTGCCAGCAGCGTAGGTTCGAGGGGGCGGAATTCACCCCTCCACTTT. This codes for CASSVGSRGRNSPLHF.

This clonotype was detected only a few times. CDR3 nucleotide sequence: TGCAGTGCTAGAAGACTAGCTGGTACGCAGTATTTT. This sequence encodes CSARRLAGTQYF. The chain has TRBV20-1 and TRBJ2-3; 7 bases are a match to TRBD2. J gave up 8 bases and V 2 bases, and 4 bases lay outside the gene matches. The germline V gene has CDR1 DFQATT and CDR2 SNEGSKA (reference sequence). CDR3 size: 12 residues.

This clonotype was observed a handful of times. This rearrangement joins TRBV6-1 to TRBJ1-5, with D possibly being TRBD1 (5 bases). Germline V CDR1 and CDR2: MNHNS, SASEGT. The CDR3 consists of 14 residues. With 6 bases removed from V and 3 bases from J, the gap between germline ends came to 12 bases. CDR3 nucleotide sequence: TGTGCCAGCAGCCGGTTCAGGGACAATCAGCCCCAGCATTTT. It codes for CASSRFRDNQPQHF.

The chain employs TRBV7-8 and TRBJ2-1; 12 positions agree with TRBD2. Germline V gene lookup returns CDR1 SGHVS and CDR2 FQNEAQ. The CDR3 contains 17 residues. The junction had 20 bases not matched to a gene; V was cut back by 5 bases and J by 15 bases. The CDR3 DNA sequence: TGTGCCAGCAGCGTCGGACTAGCGGGATCGGCCAATCTCGTCCCGTTCTTC. It translates to CASSVGLAGSANLVPFF. The complete variable domain, with remaining parts taken from reference TRBV7-8 and TRBJ2-1, reads GAGVSQSPRYKVAKRGQDVALRCDPISGHVSLFWYQQALGQGPEFLTYFQNEAQLDKSGLPSDRFFAERPEGSVSTLKIQRTQQEDSAVYLCASSVGLAGSANLVPFFGPGTRLTVL.

This clonotype was seen only a few times. Here the CDR3 DNA reads TGCAGTGCTAGAGTTACGAGCTCCTACGAGCAGTACTTC. Translating gives CSARVTSSYEQYF. The chain employs TRBV20-1 and TRBJ2-7; no clear D gene. V lost 1 base and J lost 0, with 7 bases in between. Germline V lookup: CDR1 DFQATT, CDR2 SNEGSKA (reference sequence). The CDR3 totals 13 residues.

A few counts support this clonotype. The chain has TRBV7-9 and TRBJ2-1, with D possibly TRBD2 on 5 matching bases. The CDR3 has 16 residues. Germline V CDR1 and CDR2: SEHNR, FQNEAQ (reference sequence). V lost 0 bases, J lost 3 bases, and 12 bases lay in between. The CDR3 spells CASSLASRELYNEQFF. CDR3 DNA sequence: TGTGCCAGCAGCTTAGCTTCCCGGGAACTCTACAATGAGCAGTTCTTC.

The CDR3 is CASRSGLAGGVQYF. CDR3 sequence (DNA): TGTGCCAGCAGATCCGGACTAGCGGGAGGTGTGCAGTACTTC. The chain employs TRBV7-9 and TRBJ2-7, with 14 bases identical to TRBD2. The CDR3 runs 14 residues. V was pared by 6 bases and J by 9 bases, with 7 bases of the junction left unmatched. Germline-derived CDR1 and CDR2 are SEHNR and FQNEAQ (reference sequence).